These T cell receptor beta chains were read from a single sample in a study of neoadjuvant anti-PD-1 for oral cavity cancer. Profiling relied on immunoSEQ multiplex PCR, and the TCRdb table lists in-frame clones only, not all of them. The table shows 14,000 or so clones, with about two thirds occurring only once. The source material was PBMCs, sampled after nivolumab (anti-PD-1) treatment. The source is a person aged 35-79 years with oral cavity squamous cell carcinoma. Each CDR3 is given with its conserved first and last residue. Fields, in order: clone size, V gene, D gene, J gene, CDR3 protein, CDR3 DNA. The D gene is left open where the match is weak. Not all rows give a size; the values are once, few, many and, for expanded clones, a class.

>.|TRBV6-5|.|TRBJ2-7
CASSYFRGPYEQYF
TGTGCCAGCAGTTACTTCAGGGGACCCTACGAGCAGTACTTC
>.|TRBV5-1|.|TRBJ2-7
CASSPWGRREDEQYF
TGCGCCAGCAGCCCTTGGGGGCGCAGGGAAGACGAGCAGTACTTC
>few|TRBV27|TRBD1|TRBJ1-2
CASGGTGARGYTF
TGTGCCAGCGGGGGGACAGGGGCGCGAGGCTACACCTTC
>.|TRBV4-1|TRBD1|TRBJ2-2
CASSQAARDRGVSGELFF
TGCGCCAGCAGCCAAGCGGCCCGGGACAGGGGAGTATCCGGGGAGCTGTTTTTT
>few|TRBV11-3|TRBD2|TRBJ2-1
CASSARAGEQFF
TGTGCCAGCAGCGCCCGAGCGGGAGAGCAGTTCTTC
>few|TRBV2|TRBD1|TRBJ2-1
CASTPGQLGNEQFF
TGTGCCAGCACCCCGGGACAGCTGGGGAATGAGCAGTTCTTC
>.|TRBV9|.|TRBJ1-4
CASSATVGDEKLFF
TGTGCCAGCAGCGCTACAGTTGGCGATGAAAAACTGTTTTTT
>.|TRBV5-6|.|TRBJ2-5
CASSFRATYQETQYF
TGTGCCAGCAGCTTTAGGGCCACATACCAAGAGACCCAGTACTTC
>.|TRBV7-8|.|TRBJ1-1
CASSQDEVRTEAFF
TGTGCCAGCAGCCAGGACGAGGTGAGAACTGAAGCTTTCTTT
>few|TRBV30|.|TRBJ1-1
CASMNTEAFF
TGTGCCTCAATGAACACTGAAGCTTTCTTT
>.|TRBV11-2|TRBD2|TRBJ2-7
CASSLTSGSAYEQYF
TGTGCCAGCAGCCTGACTAGCGGGAGCGCCTACGAGCAGTACTTC
>.|TRBV6-1|.|TRBJ1-1
CASSGERGEAFF
TGTGCCAGCAGTGGAGAGAGGGGGGAAGCTTTCTTT
>.|TRBV28|TRBD2|TRBJ2-7
CASSDPLAGGFLF
TGTGCCAGCAGCGATCCCCTAGCGGGAGGCTTCCTCTTC
>.|TRBV7-2|TRBD2|TRBJ2-7
CASSLLAGGPYEQYF
TGTGCCAGCAGCTTACTAGCGGGAGGGCCCTACGAGCAGTACTTC
>few|TRBV28|.|TRBJ2-2
CASSPTAFTGELFF
TGTGCCAGCAGTCCGACAGCCTTCACCGGGGAGCTGTTTTTT
>.|TRBV5-1|.|TRBJ2-1
CASSPGSAVREQFF
TGCGCCAGCAGCCCCGGGTCCGCAGTGCGGGAGCAGTTCTTC
>.|TRBV5-4|.|TRBJ2-3
CASSLSSTDTQYF
TGTGCCAGCAGCTTGTCTAGCACAGATACGCAGTATTTT
>.|TRBV5-1|.|TRBJ2-5
CASTGDQTQYF
TGCGCCAGCACAGGGGACCAGACCCAGTACTTC
>.|TRBV20-1|.|TRBJ2-1
CSGDEQFF
TGCAGCGGGGATGAGCAGTTCTTC
>.|TRBV2|.|TRBJ2-2
CASSRANTGELFF
TGTGCCAGCAGCAGGGCGAACACCGGGGAGCTGTTTTTT
>.|TRBV2|.|TRBJ1-5
CASSFNSNQPQHF
TGTGCCAGCAGTTTTAATAGCAATCAGCCCCAGCATTTT
>.|TRBV2|.|TRBJ2-7
CASRPFGTLSSYEQYF
TGTGCCAGCAGACCGTTCGGGACCTTGAGCTCCTACGAGCAGTACTTC